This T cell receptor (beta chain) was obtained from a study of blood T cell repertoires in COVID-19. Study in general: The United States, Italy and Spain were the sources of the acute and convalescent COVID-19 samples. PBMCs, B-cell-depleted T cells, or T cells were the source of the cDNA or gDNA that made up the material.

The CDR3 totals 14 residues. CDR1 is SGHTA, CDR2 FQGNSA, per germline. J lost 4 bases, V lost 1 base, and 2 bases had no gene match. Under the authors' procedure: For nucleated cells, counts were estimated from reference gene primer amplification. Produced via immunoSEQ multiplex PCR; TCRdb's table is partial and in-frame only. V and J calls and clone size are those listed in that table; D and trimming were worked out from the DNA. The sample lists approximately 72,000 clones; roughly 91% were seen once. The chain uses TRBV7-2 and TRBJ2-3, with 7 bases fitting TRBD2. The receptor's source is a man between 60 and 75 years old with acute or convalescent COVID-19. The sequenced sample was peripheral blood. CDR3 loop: CASSLVAGADTQYF. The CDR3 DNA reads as TGTGCCAGCAGCTTAGTAGCGGGCGCAGATACGCAGTATTTT.